Listed here is a single T cell receptor beta chain. This clonotype showed up just a few times. Its antigen remains undetermined. No quality values exist for individual bases; no much larger clone is one base distant. Systemically healthy Caucasian individuals from Russia, some 40 in total and aged about 6 to 100 years, were included as donors. About 9.1 milliliters of peripheral blood were collected from each donor into EDTA-treated Vacutainer tubes. Ficoll-Paque density-gradient centrifugation was used to isolate PBMCs, with at least 6.5 million per sample. Total RNA was extracted from PBMCs with Trizol reagent, with at least 6 micrograms obtained per sample. For every donor, flow cytometry on a PBMC aliquot measured the percentage of naive CD45RAhigh/CD27high T cells. Library creation used 5' RACE. The instrument was an Illumina HiSeq 2500. A second PCR of roughly 7 to 11 cycles was performed with a sample-barcoded 5' primer and a J-beta primer mix. A unique molecular identifier was introduced onto each TCR beta cDNA molecule by a template-switch 5' adaptor carrying 12 random nucleotides. Each sample yielded at least 2.5 million CDR3-containing paired-end reads. All of the RNA was converted into first-strand cDNA using the Mint cDNA synthesis kit, with a TRBC-specific oligonucleotide serving as the primer. Following uracil-DNA glycosylase treatment, all cDNA underwent a first 18-cycle PCR with the universal primers M1SS and BC2_uni_R. The paper's data handling went like this. For normalization, 1 million high-quality reads were randomly selected from each sample, with every read carrying a distinct molecular identifier. Instead of being binned into consensus sequences, reads with shared molecular identifiers were discarded. MiTCR, set to a Q25 quality threshold and the strictest error-elimination algorithm, was used for CDR3 identification, clonotype clustering and error correction. A nonparametric unseen species model with Euler transformation was used to estimate a lower bound on total TCR beta diversity. In-frame beta chains were kept once TCRdb had trimmed the public reads at Q25 with fastp and called clones with MiXCR. Rows matching on CDR3 protein sequence are summarized as one entry with the most common DNA and genes. The V and J calls were determined by TCRdb, not by the authors. The sample yields about a million distinct CDR3 sequences; around two fifths were counted once. The top ten clonotypes cover around 13% of the sample.

The data derive from a study of blood T cells in healthy people across ages (dated by TCRdb to 2013 to 2016). For the wider study: Template switching captured roughly one uniquely barcoded TCR beta cDNA molecule per two T cells in model experiments. The study measured age-related changes in TCR beta repertoire diversity using deep sequencing normalized with unique cDNA molecular identifiers. Donors were grouped into four age groups: young (average approximately 15 years), middle-aged (roughly 38), aged (around 60) and long-lived (around 80). To avoid experimental bias, donors of different ages were randomly spread across the sequencing lanes. Two additional independent replicas of 1 million unique cDNA reads from the same blood draw were analyzed for two donors (one aged 18 to 29 and one aged 80 or older). General findings and caveats noted by the study authors: Since profiling was done on bulk unsorted PBMCs, naive and antigen-experienced compartments could not be conclusively compared. Estimates of total diversity based on one million sequenced T cells were considered lower bounds and underestimates. Observed TCR beta diversity per million T cells fell roughly linearly with age, and a significant reduction was already apparent by age roughly 40. Because donor CMV infection status was unknown, age-related changes in expanded clonotypes were potentially confounded. The percentage of naive T cells measured by flow cytometry correlated strongly with observed TCR beta diversity. The long-lived group showed more naive CD4+ T cells, fewer expanded clones and increased TCR diversity than the aged group, suggesting age selection.

The CDR3 has 14 amino acids, counting the end cysteine and phenylalanine. The retained sequence is limited to the CDR3, 42 bases, with the frame set at the first base. V was cut back by 3 bases and J by 4 bases, leaving a gap of 10 bases between them. The germline V gene gives CDR1 as SGHTA and CDR2 as FQGNSA. The receptor was isolated from a young man in good health. Sequencing was performed on blood. The V gene is TRBV7-2 and the J gene is TRBJ1-5; tentative D gene TRBD1, with 6 bases matching. The nucleotide sequence reads TGTGCCAGCAGCTTGTTGGGGACAAATCAGCCCCAGCATTTT. This is translated as CASSLLGTNQPQHF.